The 18 T cell receptor beta chains below come from one sample, sequenced in a study of T cell changes during pregnancy in multiple sclerosis. The method was immunoSEQ multiplex PCR; TCRdb's version includes in-frame clones alone and lacks a portion of them. The sample contains tens of thousands of clones, roughly 89% of which appear only once. This material consisted of peripheral blood, taken in the third trimester of pregnancy. These receptors were taken from a female donor in good health, enrolled as a control in a pregnancy study.

The V gene is TRBV5-1, the J gene TRBJ2-7; 10 bases are a match to TRBD1. The junction had 5 bases not matched to a gene; V was cut back by 2 bases and J by 3 bases. This CDR3 has 15 amino acids. Looked up from germline, CDR1 is SGHRS and CDR2 is YFSETQ. CDR3 coding DNA: TGCGCCAGCAGCTTCGGGGACAGGGGTGACTACGAGCAGTACTTC. This encodes CASSFGDRGDYEQYF.

The chain links TRBV27 to TRBJ1-2; 8 bases agree with TRBD1. The germline CDR1 and CDR2 sequences are MNHEY and SMNVEV (reference sequence). CDR3 length equals 15 residues. With V trimmed by 9 bases and J by 4 bases, 13 bases remained unmatched. The CDR3 DNA sequence: TGTGCCAGTTCTGCCCAGGGGGCCGGGGCCTATGGCTACACCTTC. Translated: CASSAQGAGAYGYTF.

A few counts support this clone. The V and J genes are TRBV9 and TRBJ1-1; D may be TRBD1 (6 bases). The CDR3 has 13 residues. CDR1 and CDR2 from the germline V gene are SGDLS and YYNGEE. V was clipped by 3 bases and J by 0 bases, with 6 bases between them. CDR3 loop: CASSGQVNTEAFF. CDR3 in DNA: TGTGCCAGCAGCGGACAGGTGAACACTGAAGCTTTCTTT.

CDR3 nucleotides: TGTGCCATCAGGGGGGGTACCCAAGAGACCCAGTACTTC. As protein: CAIRGGTQETQYF. V and J are TRBV10-3 and TRBJ2-5, with a possible D match to TRBD2 (6 bases). The CDR3 is made up of 13 amino acids. V lost 6 bases to trimming and J lost 1 base, with 9 bases between them. CDR1 and CDR2 (germline): ENHRY, SYGVKD.

The genes are TRBV18 and TRBJ1-3; 8 positions match TRBD1. This CDR3 spans 16 amino acids. With V trimmed by 2 bases and J by 0 bases, 3 bases remained unmatched. Germline CDR1 is KGHSH and CDR2 is LQKENI. The CDR3 DNA reads TGTGCCAGCTCACCAATCAGGGGGCCCTCTGGAAACACCATATATTTT. Translating gives CASSPIRGPSGNTIYF.

V and J are TRBV19 and TRBJ1-2, with D tentatively TRBD1 (6 bases). CDR3 length equals 15 residues. Trimming pared 11 bases from V and 9 bases from J, leaving 28 bases between. Germline values: CDR1 LNHDA, CDR2 SQIVND (reference sequence). The CDR3: CAGKPGHSALDSYTF. CDR3 DNA sequence: TGTGCCGGAAAACCGGGACACTCAGCGTTGGATAGCTACACCTTC.

This clone has only a few counts. V usage is TRBV19 and J usage is TRBJ1-4; TRBD1 might be the D (5 bases). The CDR3 extends over 13 amino acids. Trimming stripped 5 bases from V and 3 bases from J, with 7 bases between. Germline assignment: CDR1 LNHDA and CDR2 SQIVND (reference sequence). CDR3 sequence reads: CASSDRSNEKLFF. The CDR3 bases are TGTGCCAGTAGTGACAGATCTAATGAAAAACTGTTTTTT. Together with reference TRBV19 and TRBJ1-4, the CDR3 gives the full variable domain: DGGITQSPKYLFRKEGQNVTLSCEQNLNHDAMYWYRQDPGQGLRLIYYSQIVNDFQKGDIAEGYSVSREKKESFPLTVTSAQKNPTAFYLCASSDRSNEKLFFGSGTQLSVL.

Concerning this clone: This specimen includes other DNA sequences encoding the same CDR3. The CDR3 here is CASSSPGQGSGNTIYF. CDR3 DNA: TGTGCCAGCAGTTCACCGGGACAGGGCTCTGGAAACACCATATATTTT. The V gene is TRBV28, the J gene TRBJ1-3, with 9 bases lining up with TRBD1. The germline gives CDR1 MDHEN, CDR2 SYDVKM. This CDR3 spans 16 amino acids. With 4 bases clipped from V and 0 bases from J, the junction kept 4 bases outside the gene matches.

The rearrangement joins TRBV7-2 to TRBJ1-6, with 7 bases identical to TRBD1. This CDR3 has 15 amino acids. Per the germline V gene, CDR1 is SGHTA and CDR2 is FQGNSA. The V and J ends lost 6 bases and 7 bases, in that order; junction bases with no gene match: 9. CDR3: CASSPRGLGNSPLHF. The DNA of the CDR3 is TGTGCCAGCAGTCCTAGGGGGCTTGGGAATTCACCCCTCCACTTT.

V gene TRBV19 combines with J gene TRBJ2-2; a weak D match, TRBD2 (6 bases). Germline assignment: CDR1 LNHDA and CDR2 SQIVND (reference sequence). The CDR3 is 14 residues long. Trimming stripped 6 bases from V and 5 bases from J, with 13 bases between. In DNA, the CDR3 is TGTGCCAGTAGGAGGAGGGTCGGGACCGGGGAGCTGTTTTTT. It codes for CASRRRVGTGELFF.

This clone appeared a single time. J is TRBJ2-7 and V is TRBV14, with TRBD2 identical over 11 bases. CDR1 is SGHDN and CDR2 is FVKESK in the germline V gene. The junction had 3 bases not matched to a gene; V was cut back by 0 bases and J by 5 bases. This CDR3 is 15 amino acids long. CDR3 sequence (DNA): TGTGCCAGCAGCCAAGAACTAGCGGGGGCGAACGAGCAGTACTTC. Its protein product is CASSQELAGANEQYF.

This sequence joins TRBV30 and TRBJ1-2; TRBD1 is a possible D gene (6 bases). The CDR3 covers 12 residues. The germline V gene encodes CDR1 GTSNPN and CDR2 SVGIG (reference sequence). V was shortened by 4 bases and J by 4 bases, with 10 bases between the two germline ends. Here the CDR3 reads CAWMGATYGYTF. CDR3 sequence (DNA): TGTGCCTGGATGGGGGCTACCTATGGCTACACCTTC.

This chain links TRBV28 with TRBJ2-7, with D possibly being TRBD1 (6 bases). Germline CDR1 MDHEN, CDR2 SYDVKM. This CDR3 spans 13 amino acids. The V end was cut by 8 bases, the J end by 4 bases, with 15 bases between. The CDR3 nucleotides read TGTGCCAGCGCACAGGGATCTGAGTACGAGCAGTACTTC. Translation gives CASAQGSEYEQYF.

V usage is TRBV5-1 and J usage is TRBJ1-6; possibly TRBD1 for D (5 bases). Trimming pared 4 bases from V and 5 bases from J, leaving 10 bases between. CDR3 size: 14 residues. Germline V gene data show CDR1 as SGHRS and CDR2 as YFSETQ. The CDR3 region is CASSLDKNNSPLHF. In DNA, the CDR3 is TGCGCCAGCAGCCTGGACAAGAATAATTCACCCCTCCACTTT.

The chain uses TRBV5-6 and TRBJ2-4, with 9 bases fitting TRBD1. The CDR3 has 11 amino acids. The J segment lost 13 bases and the V segment lost 2 bases, leaving 1 base of the junction unmatched. CDR1 and CDR2 (germline): SGHDT, YYEEEE. Here the CDR3 reads CASSFGTGQYF. Written as DNA, the CDR3 is TGTGCCAGCAGCTTTGGGACAGGGCAGTACTTC. The complete variable domain, with remaining parts taken from reference TRBV5-6 and TRBJ2-4, reads DAGVTQSPTHLIKTRGQQVTLRCSPKSGHDTVSWYQQALGQGPQFIFQYYEEEERQRGNFPDRFSGHQFPNYSSELNVNALLLGDSALYLCASSFGTGQYFGAGTRLSVL.

This chain connects TRBV6-5 to TRBJ1-1; the D is unclear. The germline gives CDR1 MNHEY, CDR2 SVGAGI. V lost 6 bases and J lost 1, with 15 bases in between. The CDR3 contains 15 residues. The CDR3 is CASRYVGGENTEAFF. The CDR3 region has the DNA TGTGCCAGCAGGTACGTTGGCGGTGAGAACACTGAAGCTTTCTTT.

The chain has TRBV2 and TRBJ1-4, with TRBD1 matching over 7 bases. The ends lost 5 bases at V and 8 bases at J; junction bases unmatched: 11. The CDR3 sequence is 15 residues long. Germline V CDR1 and CDR2: SNHLY, FYNNEI. CDR3 sequence (DNA): TGTGCCAGCAGTCCAAGGCTGACAGGGAACGAAAAACTGTTTTTT. Translated, it gives CASSPRLTGNEKLFF.

The J gene is TRBJ1-2, the V gene TRBV28; D is uncertain. The V gene's germline CDR1 is MDHEN and CDR2 SYDVKM. Trimming left V 5 bases short and J 8 bases short, with 12 bases between. This CDR3 is 12 amino acids long. CDR3 in amino acids: CASSDIGGGYTF. CDR3 bases: TGTGCCAGCAGTGACATTGGCGGGGGCTACACCTTC.